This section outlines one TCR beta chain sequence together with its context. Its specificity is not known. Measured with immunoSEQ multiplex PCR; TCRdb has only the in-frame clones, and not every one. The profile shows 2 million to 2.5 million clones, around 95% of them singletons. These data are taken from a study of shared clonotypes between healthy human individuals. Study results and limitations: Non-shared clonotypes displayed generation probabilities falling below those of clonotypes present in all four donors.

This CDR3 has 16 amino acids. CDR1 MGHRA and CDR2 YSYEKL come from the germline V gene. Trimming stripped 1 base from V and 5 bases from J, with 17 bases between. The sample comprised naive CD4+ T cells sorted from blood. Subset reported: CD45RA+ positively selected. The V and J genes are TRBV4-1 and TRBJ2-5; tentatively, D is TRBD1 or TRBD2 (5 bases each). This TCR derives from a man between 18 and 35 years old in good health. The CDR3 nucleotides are TGCGCCAGCAGCCAAGCCTTTTTCGGCAGGGACGAGACCCAGTACTTC. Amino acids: CASSQAFFGRDETQYF.